These T cell receptor beta chains were read from a single sample in a study of regulatory T cells in long-lasting Graves disease. MiXCR was run by TCRdb on the multiplex PCR reads, yielding one entry per CDR3 protein. The sample has 500,000 to 700,000 distinct CDR3 sequences; 15% to 20% are singletons. Separately, the same data were catalogued under a study of T cells in Graves' hyperthyroidism and ophthalmopathy.

Sequenced material: peripheral blood mononuclear cells (PBMCs), taken at new diagnosis, from a patient treated with antithyroid drugs. Receptors originate from a woman aged 30 to 39 with Graves disease. Each CDR3 is given with its conserved first and last residue. D genes are given only for firm matches. Where a row states a size, it is once, few, many or the class of an expanded clone; other rows omit it.

j_call,d_call,clone_size,v_call,cdr3_aa,cdr3_nt
TRBJ1-1,TRBD1,.,TRBV7-3,CASSLTPTGGITEAFF,TGTGCCAGCAGCTTAACCCCGACAGGGGGCATCACTGAAGCTTTCTTT
TRBJ2-1,.,few,TRBV3-1,CASSQLSKGGTVNEQFF,TGTGCCAGCAGCCAACTCTCAAAGGGCGGGACAGTTAATGAGCAGTTCTTC
TRBJ2-1,.,many,TRBV12-3/TRBV12-4,CASTSSGASERSYNEQFF,TGTGCCAGCACCTCAAGTGGGGCTAGCGAACGCTCCTACAATGAGCAGTTCTTC
TRBJ1-1,.,many,TRBV2,CATSLTGEGNTEAFF,TGTGCCACCTCCTTAACCGGGGAGGGGAACACTGAAGCTTTCTTT
TRBJ2-6,.,.,TRBV30,CAWSVTGANVLTF,TGTGCCTGGAGTGTGACAGGGGCCAACGTCCTGACTTTC
TRBJ2-1,TRBD2,many,TRBV6-2/TRBV6-3,CASSYPRTSRNEQFF,TGTGCCAGCAGTTATCCAAGGACTAGCAGGAATGAGCAGTTCTTC
TRBJ2-7,TRBD2,few,TRBV28,CASSLVSREGYYEQYF,TGTGCCAGCAGTTTAGTGTCTCGGGAGGGTTACTACGAGCAGTACTTC
TRBJ2-2,.,few,TRBV29-1,CSATGDTGELFF,TGCAGCGCGACAGGTGACACCGGGGAGCTGTTTTTT
TRBJ2-3,.,.,TRBV20-1,CSASPGLYHTDTQYF,TGCAGTGCTAGCCCGGGACTGTATCACACAGATACGCAGTATTTT
TRBJ2-5,.,many,TRBV10-3,CAISEPTIGGGQETQYF,TGTGCCATCAGTGAGCCTACAATTGGAGGGGGGCAAGAGACCCAGTACTTC
TRBJ1-5,TRBD1,.,TRBV28,CASNYARRTQVTGTDLGNQPQHF,TGTGCCAGCAACTATGCCCGGCGGACTCAGGTCACGGGGACAGACCTGGGCAATCAGCCCCAGCATTTT
TRBJ1-5,.,.,TRBV19,CASSDSGGGEPQHF,TGTGCCAGTAGTGACAGCGGCGGGGGGGAGCCCCAGCATTTT
TRBJ1-1,.,many,TRBV28,CASRRGLNTEAFF,TGTGCCAGCCGGCGGGGCCTGAACACTGAAGCTTTCTTT
TRBJ1-1,.,many,TRBV5-1,CASKALAQNTEAFF,TGCGCCAGCAAGGCTCTTGCCCAGAACACTGAAGCTTTCTTT
TRBJ1-1,.,.,TRBV7-9,CAGSLPATEAFF,TGTGCCGGCAGCCTTCCGGCCACTGAAGCTTTCTTT
TRBJ2-1,TRBD2,many,TRBV2,CASNGGSGRMVNNEQFF,TGTGCCAGCAACGGGGGTAGCGGGAGAATGGTGAACAATGAGCAGTTCTTC
TRBJ2-7,TRBD2,few,TRBV5-1,CASSQGLAWGSEQYF,TGCGCCAGCAGCCAGGGACTAGCCTGGGGGAGCGAGCAGTACTTC
TRBJ1-2,.,many,TRBV6-4,CASSDYPNYGYTF,TGTGCCAGCAGTGACTATCCCAACTATGGCTACACCTTC
TRBJ2-5,.,once,TRBV4-1,CASSPLRGTLQETQYF,TGCGCCAGCAGCCCCCTGCGCGGGACATTGCAAGAGACCCAGTACTTC
TRBJ1-1,.,.,TRBV15,CATSRSGANTEAFF,TGTGCCACCAGCAGATCAGGGGCGAACACTGAAGCTTTCTTT
TRBJ1-2,TRBD1,many,TRBV6-1,CASTPGQVGYTF,TGTGCCAGCACCCCCGGACAGGTTGGCTACACCTTC
TRBJ2-1,TRBD2,.,TRBV9,CASSPTPGGANEQFF,TGTGCCAGCAGCCCGACACCGGGGGGGGCGAATGAGCAGTTCTTC
TRBJ2-5,TRBD2,.,TRBV5-4,CASTPIRTLAGVETQYF,TGTGCCAGCACACCTATAAGAACTCTAGCGGGAGTGGAGACCCAGTACTTC
TRBJ2-3,.,few,TRBV15,CATSRWGGLSTDTQYF,TGTGCCACCAGCAGGTGGGGAGGACTTAGCACAGATACGCAGTATTTT
TRBJ2-7,.,few,TRBV6-2/TRBV6-3,CASSYSGTPLEQYF,TGTGCCAGCAGTTACTCAGGGACGCCTCTCGAGCAGTACTTC
TRBJ1-3,.,few,TRBV7-8,CASSFGGPSSGNTIYF,TGTGCCAGCAGCTTCGGCGGCCCAAGCTCTGGAAACACCATATATTTT
TRBJ1-5,TRBD1,.,TRBV19,CASSLGQVGGQPQHF,TGTGCCAGTAGTCTCGGACAGGTGGGGGGTCAGCCCCAGCATTTT
TRBJ2-4,TRBD1,.,TRBV6-2/TRBV6-3,CASSRDSRAKNIQYF,TGTGCCAGCAGTAGGGACAGTAGGGCCAAAAACATTCAGTACTTC
TRBJ2-3,.,many,TRBV11-3,CASSRIGDTQYF,TGTGCCAGCAGCCGAATAGGAGATACGCAGTATTTT
TRBJ1-2,TRBD1,few,TRBV27,CASSRGQGLSGYTF,TGTGCCAGCAGCCGGGGACAGGGATTGAGTGGCTACACCTTC
TRBJ2-5,TRBD2,many,TRBV20-1,CSAPTTGTSKETQYF,TGCAGTGCCCCGACAACCGGGACTAGTAAAGAGACCCAGTACTTC
TRBJ1-2,.,.,TRBV5-1,CASSLCGGYGYTF,TGCGCCAGCAGCTTGTGCGGGGGCTATGGCTACACCTTC
TRBJ2-3,TRBD2,few,TRBV27,CASSLRPLGGSHTDTQYF,TGTGCCAGCAGTTTAAGGCCGCTAGGCGGGAGCCACACAGATACGCAGTATTTT
TRBJ2-7,TRBD1,.,TRBV20-1,CSAGQGAEQYF,TGCAGTGCAGGCCAGGGGGCCGAGCAGTACTTC
TRBJ2-1,TRBD2,many,TRBV2,CASLREGRGEQFF,TGTGCCAGCTTGCGGGAGGGTAGGGGTGAGCAGTTCTTC
TRBJ2-3,.,.,TRBV18,CASSPMFTDTQYF,TGTGCCAGCTCACCTATGTTCACAGATACGCAGTATTTT
TRBJ1-5,.,.,TRBV6-1,CASQGSNSNQPQHF,TGTGCCAGTCAGGGGTCAAATAGCAATCAGCCCCAGCATTTT
TRBJ1-1,.,many,TRBV2,CASRVTDTEAFF,TGTGCCAGCAGGGTTACGGACACTGAAGCTTTCTTT
TRBJ1-1,.,many,TRBV7-9,CASRPRTGRTEAFF,TGTGCCAGCAGGCCCAGGACCGGACGGACTGAAGCTTTCTTT
TRBJ2-7,TRBD2,many,TRBV7-3,CASSAGTSGPQYF,TGTGCCAGCAGCGCTGGGACTAGCGGGCCGCAGTACTTC
TRBJ1-3,.,many,TRBV6-5,CASSYSTTGTGNTIYF,TGTGCCAGCAGTTACTCGACAACAGGGACTGGAAACACCATATATTTT
TRBJ2-1,TRBD2,.,TRBV9,CASSVGTRDYNEQFF,TGTGCCAGCAGCGTGGGGACTAGGGACTACAATGAGCAGTTCTTC
TRBJ1-1,.,many,TRBV7-2,CASTRFLGSGTEAFF,TGTGCCAGCACCCGCTTCTTAGGCTCTGGTACTGAAGCTTTCTTT
TRBJ1-2,.,.,TRBV30,CAWGGEGYTF,TGTGCCTGGGGAGGGGAAGGCTACACCTTC
TRBJ1-2,.,many,TRBV18,CASSPGAGPYGYTF,TGTGCCAGCTCACCAGGGGCAGGACCCTATGGCTACACCTTC
TRBJ2-2,.,many,TRBV12-3/TRBV12-4,CASGDTGELFF,TGTGCCAGCGGGGACACCGGGGAGCTGTTTTTT
TRBJ1-2,.,few,TRBV29-1,CSVPRNYGYTF,TGCAGCGTTCCAAGGAACTATGGCTACACCTTC
TRBJ2-5,.,many,TRBV6-1,CASSDLVTASETQYF,TGTGCCAGCAGTGATTTAGTAACGGCGAGTGAGACCCAGTACTTC
TRBJ2-2,.,.,TRBV20-1,CSARDARTGELFF,TGCAGTGCTAGAGATGCCCGCACCGGGGAGCTGTTTTTT
TRBJ1-1,.,many,TRBV5-1,CASSPDSWGGLAFF,TGCGCCAGCAGCCCCGATTCCTGGGGGGGGCTAGCTTTCTTT
TRBJ2-3,.,many,TRBV28,CASSFSMQTSTDTQYF,TGTGCCAGCAGTTTTTCCATGCAGACAAGCACAGATACGCAGTATTTT
TRBJ2-5,.,.,TRBV30,CAWSHGVQETQYF,TGTGCCTGGAGTCATGGGGTCCAAGAGACCCAGTACTTC
TRBJ1-5,TRBD1,once,TRBV30,CAWSKGTGAQPQHF,TGTGCCTGGAGCAAAGGGACAGGGGCTCAGCCCCAGCATTTT
TRBJ1-2,.,many,TRBV28,CASRTQGYGYTF,TGTGCCAGCAGAACACAGGGTTATGGCTACACCTTC
TRBJ2-2,TRBD1,many,TRBV20-1,CSARHTGGSRSGELFF,TGCAGTGCTAGGCACACAGGGGGCAGTCGAAGCGGGGAGCTGTTTTTT
TRBJ2-2,TRBD1,many,TRBV28,CASRYGQGLTGELFF,TGTGCCAGCAGATATGGACAGGGTCTTACCGGGGAGCTGTTTTTT
TRBJ2-4,TRBD2,few,TRBV7-8,CASSLAAREVENIQHF,TGTGCCAGCAGCTTAGCCGCACGGGAGGTGGAAAACATTCAGCACTTC
TRBJ1-2,.,many,TRBV2,CASSESLGQGTYGYTF,TGTGCCAGCAGTGAAAGTTTGGGGCAGGGAACCTATGGCTACACCTTC
TRBJ1-3,TRBD1,.,TRBV6-5,CASSFDRAGGNTVYF,TGTGCCAGCAGTTTCGACAGGGCCGGTGGAAACACCGTATATTTT